This T cell receptor (beta chain) was profiled in a study of cytomegalovirus exposure and HLA in healthy donors. Study details: Within an early data release were about 85 million unique TCRs drawn from HLA-typed donors.

The PCR ran on 60 Vbeta and 13 Jbeta primers. Methods used by the authors: Later analysis identified roughly 84 million unique TCR beta chains, approximately 11 million shared. The table came from immunoSEQ multiplex PCR; TCRdb's copy has only in-frame clones and leaves some out. V, J and clone size derive from that table, while D and trimming were established from the DNA sequence. Of some 70,000 clones in the sample, 60% to 75% were seen once. The germline CDR1 and CDR2 sequences are MNHEY and SMNVEV (reference sequence). CDR3 size: 15 residues. The ends lost 4 bases at V and 6 bases at J; junction bases unmatched: 7.

The receptor was derived from a male donor in good health and CMV-seropositive. The V call is TRBV27, the J call TRBJ2-1; TRBD2 aligns across 9 bases. The specimen sequenced was PBMCs. In nucleotides, the CDR3 is TGTGCCAGCAGTTCATGGGCTAGCGGGACCAATGAGCAGTTCTTC. Amino acids: CASSSWASGTNEQFF.